This T cell receptor beta chain appears in the sequencing data of a study of blood T cell repertoires in COVID-19. In the study overall: Italy, Spain and the United States were the sources of the convalescent and acute COVID-19 samples.

Deletions cut 4 bases from V and 0 bases from J, with 16 bases between. The CDR3 has 17 amino acids. Germline loops: CDR1 MNHNS, CDR2 SASEGT. Seattle patients were enrolled during active infection and followed longitudinally. Original processing methods: Estimation of nucleated cell counts was performed using reference gene primer amplification. The data were produced by immunoSEQ multiplex PCR, yet TCRdb's version contains in-frame clones alone and is incomplete. V, J and clone size reflect that table, while D and trimming were determined from the DNA. The table shows some 300,000 clones, with 70% to 90% occurring only once.

Input material: peripheral blood. The rearrangement uses TRBV6-1 and TRBJ1-3, with D possibly matching TRBD1 (6 bases). This TCR was sampled from a woman between 45 and 65 years old with COVID-19, enrolled during active disease. CDR3 DNA sequence: TGTGCCAGCAGTGTACTTCTCCAGGGGTCCTCTGGAAACACCATATATTTT. Protein: CASSVLLQGSSGNTIYF.